The clone carrying this TCR beta chain was counted at least ten times. The antigen is not known. This sample is part of a study of human T cells and chemical hapten exposure. Study outcomes and limitations: Alopecia was present in the donors, so their immune response may differ from healthy people's.

The library gave individual cDNA molecules unique molecular identifiers. From the RACE reads, TCRdb called clonotypes with MiXCR, one entry per CDR3 protein. Here the sample spans more than 60,000 distinct CDR3 sequences, 10% being singletons. Time point reported: patch test 2, 6 weeks after DPC sensitization. Indicated treatment: therapeutic diphenylcyclopropenone sensitization with weekly scalp DPC. Blood, whole and unfractionated, served as the source for total RNA extraction. Trimming cost V 0 bases and J 0 bases, with 6 bases left between them. This CDR3 contains 15 residues. CDR1 and CDR2 from the germline V gene are SGHRS and YFSETQ.

The rearrangement joins TRBV5-1 to TRBJ2-2; D possibly corresponds to TRBD1 (5 bases). This material consisted of whole blood, taken in connection with sensitization to the hapten diphenylcyclopropenone (DPC). This receptor was identified in a woman aged 50 to 60 with alopecia areata. Some clones in this sample may be carry-over from other donors' samples. CDR3 DNA: TGCGCCAGCAGCTTGGAGGGGCCGAACACCGGGGAGCTGTTTTTT. It specifies CASSLEGPNTGELFF.